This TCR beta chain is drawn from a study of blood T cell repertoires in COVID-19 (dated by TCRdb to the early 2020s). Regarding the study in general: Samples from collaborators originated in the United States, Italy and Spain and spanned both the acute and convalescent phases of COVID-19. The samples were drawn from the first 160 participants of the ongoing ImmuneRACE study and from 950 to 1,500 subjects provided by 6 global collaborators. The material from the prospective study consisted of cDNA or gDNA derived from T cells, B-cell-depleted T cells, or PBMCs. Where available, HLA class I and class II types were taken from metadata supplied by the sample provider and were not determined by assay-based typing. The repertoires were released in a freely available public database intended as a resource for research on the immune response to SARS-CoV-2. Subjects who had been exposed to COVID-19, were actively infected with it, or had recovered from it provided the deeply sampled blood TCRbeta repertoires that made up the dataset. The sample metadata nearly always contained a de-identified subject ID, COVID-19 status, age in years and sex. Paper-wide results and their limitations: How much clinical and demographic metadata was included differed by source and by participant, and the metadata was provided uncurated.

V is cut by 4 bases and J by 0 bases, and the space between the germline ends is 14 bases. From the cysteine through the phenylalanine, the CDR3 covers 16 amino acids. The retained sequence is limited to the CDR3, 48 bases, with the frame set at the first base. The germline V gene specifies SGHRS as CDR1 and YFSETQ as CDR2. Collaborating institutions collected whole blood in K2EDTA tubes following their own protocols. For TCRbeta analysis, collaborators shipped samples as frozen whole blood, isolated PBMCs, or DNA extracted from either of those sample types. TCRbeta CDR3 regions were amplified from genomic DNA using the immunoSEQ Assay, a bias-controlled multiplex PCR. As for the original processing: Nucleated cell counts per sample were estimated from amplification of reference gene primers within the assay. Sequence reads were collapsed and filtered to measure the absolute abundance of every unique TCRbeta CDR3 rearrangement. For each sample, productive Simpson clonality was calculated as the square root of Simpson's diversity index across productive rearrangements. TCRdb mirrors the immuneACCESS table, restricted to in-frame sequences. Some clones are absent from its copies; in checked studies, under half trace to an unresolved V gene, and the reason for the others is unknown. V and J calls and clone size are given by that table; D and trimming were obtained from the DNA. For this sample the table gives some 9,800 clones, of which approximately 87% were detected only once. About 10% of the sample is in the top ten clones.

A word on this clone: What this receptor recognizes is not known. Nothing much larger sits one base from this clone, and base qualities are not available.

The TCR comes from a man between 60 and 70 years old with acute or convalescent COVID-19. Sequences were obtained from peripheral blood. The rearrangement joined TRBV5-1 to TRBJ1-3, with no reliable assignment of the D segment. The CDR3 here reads CASSASVSLSGNTIYF. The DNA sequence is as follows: TGCGCCAGCAGCGCCAGCGTTTCCCTCTCTGGAAACACCATATATTTT.